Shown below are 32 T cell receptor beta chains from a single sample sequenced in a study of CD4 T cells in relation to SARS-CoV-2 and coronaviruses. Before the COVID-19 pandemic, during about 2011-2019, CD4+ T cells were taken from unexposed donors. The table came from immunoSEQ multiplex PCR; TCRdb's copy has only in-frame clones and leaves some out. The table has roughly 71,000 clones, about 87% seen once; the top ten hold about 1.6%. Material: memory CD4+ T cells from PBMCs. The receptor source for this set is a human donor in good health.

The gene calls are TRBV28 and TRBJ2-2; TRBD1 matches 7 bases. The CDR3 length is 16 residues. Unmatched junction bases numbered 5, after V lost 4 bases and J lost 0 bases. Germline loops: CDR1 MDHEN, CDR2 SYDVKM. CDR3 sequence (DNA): TGTGCCAGCAGTTCAAACAGGGGCGCGAACACCGGGGAGCTGTTTTTT. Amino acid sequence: CASSSNRGANTGELFF.

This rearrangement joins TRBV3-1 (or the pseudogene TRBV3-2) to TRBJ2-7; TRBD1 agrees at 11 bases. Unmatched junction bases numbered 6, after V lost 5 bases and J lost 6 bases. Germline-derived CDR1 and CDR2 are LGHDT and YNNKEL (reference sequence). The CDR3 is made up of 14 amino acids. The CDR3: CASSKRDRGSEQYF. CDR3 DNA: TGTGCCAGCAGCAAACGGGACAGGGGGAGCGAGCAGTACTTC.

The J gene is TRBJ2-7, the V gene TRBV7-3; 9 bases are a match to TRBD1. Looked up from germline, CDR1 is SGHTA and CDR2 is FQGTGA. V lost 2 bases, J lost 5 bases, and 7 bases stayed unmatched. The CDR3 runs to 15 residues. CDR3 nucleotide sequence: TGTGCCAGCAGCTTACCAGTAACAGGGGGCAACGAGCAGTACTTC. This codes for CASSLPVTGGNEQYF.

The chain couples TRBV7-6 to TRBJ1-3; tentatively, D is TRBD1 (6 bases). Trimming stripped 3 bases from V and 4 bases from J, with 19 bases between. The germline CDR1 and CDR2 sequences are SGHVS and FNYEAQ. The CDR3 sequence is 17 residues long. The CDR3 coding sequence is TGTGCCAGCAGCTTCAACCTCCGGGGGGCGCAGGGAAACACCATATATTTT. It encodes CASSFNLRGAQGNTIYF.

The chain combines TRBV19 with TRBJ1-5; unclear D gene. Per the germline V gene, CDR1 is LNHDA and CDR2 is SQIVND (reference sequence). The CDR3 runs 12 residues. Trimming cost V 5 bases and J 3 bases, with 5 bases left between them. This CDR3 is CASSRLNQPQHF. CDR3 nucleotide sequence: TGTGCCAGTAGTCGACTCAATCAGCCCCAGCATTTT.

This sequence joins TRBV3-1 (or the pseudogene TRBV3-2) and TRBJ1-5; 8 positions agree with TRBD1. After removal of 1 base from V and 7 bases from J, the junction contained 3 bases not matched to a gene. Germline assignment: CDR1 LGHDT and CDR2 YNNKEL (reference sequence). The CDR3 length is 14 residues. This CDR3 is CASSQATGDQPQHF. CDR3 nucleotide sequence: TGTGCCAGCAGCCAAGCGACAGGGGACCAGCCCCAGCATTTT.

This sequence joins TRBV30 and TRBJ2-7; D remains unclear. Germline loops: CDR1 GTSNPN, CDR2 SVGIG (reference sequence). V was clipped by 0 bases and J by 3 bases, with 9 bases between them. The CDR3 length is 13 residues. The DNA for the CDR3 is TGTGCCTGGAGTGTACGGCAGGACTACGAGCAGTACTTC. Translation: CAWSVRQDYEQYF.

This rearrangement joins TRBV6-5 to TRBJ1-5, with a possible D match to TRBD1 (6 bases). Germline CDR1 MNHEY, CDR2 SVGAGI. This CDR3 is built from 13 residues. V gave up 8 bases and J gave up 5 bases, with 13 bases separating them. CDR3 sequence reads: CASAGQNDQPQHF. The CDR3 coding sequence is TGTGCCAGCGCCGGACAGAACGATCAGCCCCAGCATTTT.

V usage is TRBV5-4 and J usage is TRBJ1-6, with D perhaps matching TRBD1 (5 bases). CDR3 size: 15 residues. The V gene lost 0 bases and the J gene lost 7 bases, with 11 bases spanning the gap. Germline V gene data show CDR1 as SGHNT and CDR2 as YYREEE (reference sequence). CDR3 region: CASSLVGGGNSPLHF. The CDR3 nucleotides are TGTGCCAGCAGCTTGGTCGGGGGGGGGAATTCACCCCTCCACTTT.

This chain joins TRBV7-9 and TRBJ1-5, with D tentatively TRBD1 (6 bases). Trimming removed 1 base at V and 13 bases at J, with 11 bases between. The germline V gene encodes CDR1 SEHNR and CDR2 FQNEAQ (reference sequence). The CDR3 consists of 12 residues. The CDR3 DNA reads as TGTGCCAGCAGCTTAGTGGGGGGGACACAGCATTTT. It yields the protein CASSLVGGTQHF.

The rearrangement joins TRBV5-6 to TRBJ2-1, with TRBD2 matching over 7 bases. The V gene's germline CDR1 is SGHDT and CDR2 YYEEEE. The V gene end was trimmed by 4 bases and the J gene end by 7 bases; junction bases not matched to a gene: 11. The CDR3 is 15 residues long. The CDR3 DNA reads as TGTGCCAGCAGCCCCTGGACTAGTACAAGGAATGAGCAGTTCTTC. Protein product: CASSPWTSTRNEQFF.

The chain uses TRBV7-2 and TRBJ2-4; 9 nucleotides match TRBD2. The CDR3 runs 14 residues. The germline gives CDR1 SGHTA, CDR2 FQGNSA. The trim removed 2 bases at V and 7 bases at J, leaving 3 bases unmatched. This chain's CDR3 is CASSLTAGGNIQYF. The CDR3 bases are TGTGCCAGCAGCTTAACGGCGGGGGGGAACATTCAGTACTTC.

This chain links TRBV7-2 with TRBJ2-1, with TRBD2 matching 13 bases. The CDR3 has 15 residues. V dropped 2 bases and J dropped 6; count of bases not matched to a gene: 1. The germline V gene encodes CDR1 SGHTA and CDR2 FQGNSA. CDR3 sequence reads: CASSLRLAGGNEQFF. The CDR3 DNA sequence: TGTGCCAGCAGCTTACGACTAGCGGGGGGCAATGAGCAGTTCTTC.

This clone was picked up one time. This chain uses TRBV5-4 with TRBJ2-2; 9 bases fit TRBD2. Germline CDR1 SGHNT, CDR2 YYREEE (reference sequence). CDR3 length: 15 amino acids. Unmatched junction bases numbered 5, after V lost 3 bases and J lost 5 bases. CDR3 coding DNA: TGTGCCAGCAGCTCCGCGGGAGGGAGAACCGGGGAGCTGTTTTTT. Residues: CASSSAGGRTGELFF.

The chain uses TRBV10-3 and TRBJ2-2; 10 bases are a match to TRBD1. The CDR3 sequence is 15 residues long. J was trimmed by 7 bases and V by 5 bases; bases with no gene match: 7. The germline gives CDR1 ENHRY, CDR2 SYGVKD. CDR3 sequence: CAISNRDRGGGELFF. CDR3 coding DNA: TGTGCCATCAGTAACCGGGACAGGGGAGGCGGGGAGCTGTTTTTT.

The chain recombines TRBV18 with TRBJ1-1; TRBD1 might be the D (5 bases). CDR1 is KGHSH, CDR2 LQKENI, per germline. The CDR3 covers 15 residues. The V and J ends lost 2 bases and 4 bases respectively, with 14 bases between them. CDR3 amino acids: CASSPSFRAITEAFF. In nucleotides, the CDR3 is TGTGCCAGCTCACCATCGTTCAGGGCCATCACTGAAGCTTTCTTT.

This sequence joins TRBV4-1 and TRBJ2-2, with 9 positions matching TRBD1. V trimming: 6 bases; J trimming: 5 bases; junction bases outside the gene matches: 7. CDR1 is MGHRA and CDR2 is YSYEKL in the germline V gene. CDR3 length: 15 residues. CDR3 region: CASRYPGQGTGELFF. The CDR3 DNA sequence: TGCGCCAGCAGATACCCCGGACAGGGGACCGGGGAGCTGTTTTTT.

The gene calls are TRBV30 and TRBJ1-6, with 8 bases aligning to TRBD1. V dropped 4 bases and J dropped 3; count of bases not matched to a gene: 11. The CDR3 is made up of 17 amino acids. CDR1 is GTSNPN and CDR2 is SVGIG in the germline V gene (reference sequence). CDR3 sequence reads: CAWNSNLGTGYNSPLHF. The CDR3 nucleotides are TGTGCCTGGAATTCCAACCTCGGGACAGGCTATAATTCACCCCTCCACTTT.

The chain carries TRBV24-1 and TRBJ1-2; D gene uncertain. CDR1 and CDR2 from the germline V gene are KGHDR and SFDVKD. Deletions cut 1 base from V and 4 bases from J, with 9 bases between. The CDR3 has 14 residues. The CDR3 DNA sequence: TGTGCCACCAGTGATTTTACCAGGTCCTATGGCTACACCTTC. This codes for CATSDFTRSYGYTF.

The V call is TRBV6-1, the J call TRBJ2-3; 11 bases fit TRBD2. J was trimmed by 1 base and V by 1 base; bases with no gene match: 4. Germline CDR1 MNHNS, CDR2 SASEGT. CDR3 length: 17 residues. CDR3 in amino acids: CASSEVGSGRGTDTQYF. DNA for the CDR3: TGTGCCAGCAGTGAAGTCGGTAGCGGGAGGGGCACAGATACGCAGTATTTT.

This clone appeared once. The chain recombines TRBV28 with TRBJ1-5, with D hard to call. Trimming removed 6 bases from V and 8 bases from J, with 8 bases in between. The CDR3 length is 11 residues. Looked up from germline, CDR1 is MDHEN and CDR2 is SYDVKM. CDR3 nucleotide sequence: TGTGCCAGCAGAACTAGGGAGCCCCAGCATTTT. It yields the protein CASRTREPQHF.

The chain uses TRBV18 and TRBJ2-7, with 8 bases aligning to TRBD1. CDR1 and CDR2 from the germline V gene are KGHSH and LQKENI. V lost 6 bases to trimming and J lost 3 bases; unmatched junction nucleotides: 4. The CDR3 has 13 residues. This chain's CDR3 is CASSIQGDYEQYF. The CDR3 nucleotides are TGTGCCAGCTCCATACAGGGGGACTACGAGCAGTACTTC.

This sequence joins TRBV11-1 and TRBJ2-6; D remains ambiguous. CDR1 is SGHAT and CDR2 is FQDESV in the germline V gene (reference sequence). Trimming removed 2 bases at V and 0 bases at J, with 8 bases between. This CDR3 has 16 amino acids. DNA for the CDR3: TGTGCCAGCAGCTTATCATCCGTCTCTGGGGCCAACGTCCTGACTTTC. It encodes CASSLSSVSGANVLTF.

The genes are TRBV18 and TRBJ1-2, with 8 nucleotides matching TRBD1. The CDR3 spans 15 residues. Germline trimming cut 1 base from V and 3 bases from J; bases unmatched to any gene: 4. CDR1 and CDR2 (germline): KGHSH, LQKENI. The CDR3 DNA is TGTGCCAGCTCACCACAGGCAGGGGGCGACTATGGCTACACCTTC. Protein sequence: CASSPQAGGDYGYTF.

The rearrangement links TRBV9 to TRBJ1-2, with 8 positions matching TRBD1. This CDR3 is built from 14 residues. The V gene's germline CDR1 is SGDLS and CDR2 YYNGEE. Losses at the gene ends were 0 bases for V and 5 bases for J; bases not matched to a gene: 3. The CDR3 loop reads CASSVAGQGYGYTF. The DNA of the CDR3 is TGTGCCAGCAGCGTAGCTGGACAGGGATATGGCTACACCTTC.

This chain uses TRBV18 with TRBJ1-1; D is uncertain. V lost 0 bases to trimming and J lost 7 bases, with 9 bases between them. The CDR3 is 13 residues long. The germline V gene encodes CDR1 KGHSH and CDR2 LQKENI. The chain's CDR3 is CASSPPTFVEAFF. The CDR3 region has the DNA TGTGCCAGCTCACCACCGACCTTTGTTGAAGCTTTCTTT.

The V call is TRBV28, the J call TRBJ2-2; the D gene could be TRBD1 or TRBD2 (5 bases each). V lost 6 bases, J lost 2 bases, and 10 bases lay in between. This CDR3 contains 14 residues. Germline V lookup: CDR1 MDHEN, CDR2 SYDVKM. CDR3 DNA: TGTGCCAGCAGGAGGGACCGCAACACCGGGGAGCTGTTTTTT. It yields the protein CASRRDRNTGELFF.

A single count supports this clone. CDR3 sequence (DNA): TGTGCCAGCAGTTTATGGGGCCCGCGGTTCCGCCCGAACACTGAAGCTTTCTTT. It encodes CASSLWGPRFRPNTEAFF. The chain carries TRBV28 and TRBJ1-1, with D hard to call. The germline CDR1 and CDR2 sequences are MDHEN and SYDVKM. V was shortened by 0 bases and J by 1 base, with 18 bases between the two germline ends. The CDR3 runs to 18 residues.

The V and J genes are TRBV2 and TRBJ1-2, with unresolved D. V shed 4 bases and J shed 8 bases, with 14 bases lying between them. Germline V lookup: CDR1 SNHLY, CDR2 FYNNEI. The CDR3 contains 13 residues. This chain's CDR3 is CASSVRSLEGYTF. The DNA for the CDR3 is TGTGCCAGCAGTGTTCGGTCGCTCGAAGGCTACACCTTC.

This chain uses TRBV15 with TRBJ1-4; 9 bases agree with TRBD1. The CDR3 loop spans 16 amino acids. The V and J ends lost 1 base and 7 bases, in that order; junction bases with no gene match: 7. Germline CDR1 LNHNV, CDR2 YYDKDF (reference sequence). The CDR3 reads CATSRVPGTGFEKLFF. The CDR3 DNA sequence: TGTGCCACCAGCAGAGTTCCCGGGACAGGGTTTGAAAAACTGTTTTTT.

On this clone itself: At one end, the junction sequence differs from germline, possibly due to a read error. CDR3 sequence: CASSLVGEGESQYF. CDR3 in DNA: TGTGCCAGCAGCTTAGTTGGCGAGGGAGAGTCCCAGTACTTC. The genes are TRBV7-8 and TRBJ2-5, with a weak D call TRBD2 (5 bases). Germline CDR1 reads SGHVS; CDR2 reads FQNEAQ. The CDR3 totals 14 residues. The full variable domain, completed using reference TRBV7-8 and TRBJ2-5, is GAGVSQSPRYKVAKRGQDVALRCDPISGHVSLFWYQQALGQGPEFLTYFQNEAQLDKSGLPSDRFFAERPEGSVSTLKIQRTQQEDSAVYLCASSLVGEGESQYFGPGTRLLVL.

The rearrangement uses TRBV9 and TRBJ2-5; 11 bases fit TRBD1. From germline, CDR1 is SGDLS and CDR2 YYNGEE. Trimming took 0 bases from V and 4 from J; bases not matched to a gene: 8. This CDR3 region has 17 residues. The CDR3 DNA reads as TGTGCCAGCAGCGTAGACCCCGGGACAGGGGGTTTAGAGACCCAGTACTTC. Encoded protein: CASSVDPGTGGLETQYF.